Listed below are T cell receptor beta chains from one sample, sequenced in a study of blood T cell repertoires in COVID-19. The data were produced by immunoSEQ multiplex PCR, yet TCRdb's version contains in-frame clones alone and is incomplete. The data contain hundreds of thousands of clones, approximately 85% of them singletons. Specimen: peripheral blood. The source is a human donor in a cohort sampled during active COVID-19. Each CDR3 is given with its conserved first and last residue. A D gene is named only where the DNA matches it firmly. A row's size may be missing; if present it is once, few, many or a size class.

V gene,D gene,clone size,J gene,CDR3 protein,CDR3 DNA
TRBV9,NA,NA,TRBJ2-1,CASSPRGPAYNEQFF,TGTGCCAGCAGCCCAAGGGGCCCCGCCTACAATGAGCAGTTCTTC
TRBV11-2,NA,NA,TRBJ2-5,CASSLEAQTQYF,TGTGCCAGCAGCTTAGAAGCGCAGACCCAGTACTTC
TRBV5-1,NA,NA,TRBJ1-1,CASSLVPGNTEAFF,TGCGCCAGCAGCTTGGTTCCAGGTAACACTGAAGCTTTCTTT
TRBV14,TRBD2,NA,TRBJ2-3,CASSHSGRMTDTQYF,TGTGCCAGCAGCCACAGCGGGAGGATGACAGATACGCAGTATTTT
TRBV30,TRBD2,NA,TRBJ2-5,CAWSVGGGGKTQYF,TGTGCCTGGAGTGTGGGCGGGGGGGGAAAGACCCAGTACTTC
TRBV4-1,TRBD2,once,TRBJ2-7,CASSLGTSGAYEQYF,TGCGCCAGCAGCCTGGGGACTAGCGGGGCCTACGAGCAGTACTTC
TRBV11-2,NA,NA,TRBJ2-2,CASSLVQGSGELFF,TGTGCCAGCAGCTTAGTCCAGGGAAGCGGGGAGCTGTTTTTT
TRBV5-5,NA,NA,TRBJ2-3,CASSLEGVSDTQYF,TGTGCCAGCAGCTTGGAAGGGGTGTCAGATACGCAGTATTTT
TRBV4-2,TRBD2,few,TRBJ2-5,CASSPRWGGETQYF,TGTGCCAGCAGCCCAAGGTGGGGGGGTGAGACCCAGTACTTC
TRBV1,NA,NA,TRBJ1-1,CTSSGYRQESTEAFF,TGCACCAGCAGCGGATACCGACAGGAAAGCACTGAAGCTTTCTTT
TRBV5-4,NA,NA,TRBJ1-1,CASSLARENEAFF,TGTGCCAGCAGCTTGGCTCGGGAAAATGAAGCTTTCTTT
TRBV19,TRBD2,NA,TRBJ2-6,CASSLTSGRGSGANVLTF,TGTGCCAGTAGTCTAACTAGCGGGAGGGGCTCTGGGGCCAACGTCCTGACTTTC
TRBV6-4,NA,NA,TRBJ1-1,CASSDSMEGPFQPNTEAFF,TGTGCCAGCAGTGACTCGATGGAGGGACCATTTCAACCGAACACTGAAGCTTTCTTT
TRBV7-9,TRBD1,NA,TRBJ2-7,CASSLPPQGAPGELYF,TGTGCCAGCAGCTTGCCCCCGCAGGGGGCTCCTGGCGAGCTGTACTTC
TRBV7-2,NA,NA,TRBJ2-3,CASSLRLSTDTQYF,TGTGCCAGCAGCCTGAGACTTAGCACAGATACGCAGTATTTT
TRBV20-1,TRBD2,NA,TRBJ2-1,CSASLAGAGYNEQFF,TGCAGTGCTAGTCTAGCGGGAGCTGGCTACAATGAGCAGTTCTTC
TRBV14,TRBD2,NA,TRBJ2-2,CASSQGGGLAAKNTGELFF,TGTGCCAGCAGCCAAGGGGGGGGACTAGCGGCAAAGAACACCGGGGAGCTGTTTTTT
TRBV19,NA,NA,TRBJ2-1,CASSIPQGYNEQFF,TGTGCCAGTAGTATCCCACAGGGTTACAATGAGCAGTTCTTC
TRBV24-1,TRBD2,NA,TRBJ2-1,CATSDLRGGSYNEQFF,TGTGCCACCAGTGATTTGAGGGGCGGGAGCTACAATGAGCAGTTCTTC
TRBV5-1,NA,NA,TRBJ2-3,CASSSQPLDTDTQYF,TGCGCCAGCAGCTCACAACCCCTAGATACAGATACGCAGTATTTT
TRBV18,TRBD1,NA,TRBJ1-6,CASSQDRVNSPLHF,TGTGCCAGCTCACAGGACAGGGTTAATTCACCCCTCCACTTT
TRBV5-4,NA,NA,TRBJ1-2,CASSFESNYGYTF,TGTGCCAGCAGCTTCGAGTCTAACTATGGCTACACCTTC
TRBV6-4,TRBD2,NA,TRBJ2-5,CASSPTSGQETQYF,TGTGCCAGCAGCCCTACTAGCGGCCAAGAGACCCAGTACTTC
TRBV19,TRBD1,NA,TRBJ2-4,CASLGLDRGRNIQYF,TGTGCCAGTTTGGGGCTGGACAGGGGGAGGAACATTCAGTACTTC
TRBV28,NA,NA,TRBJ2-7,CASSYPVSYEQYF,TGTGCCAGCAGTTACCCGGTCTCCTACGAGCAGTACTTC
TRBV7-2,NA,NA,TRBJ2-7,CASSLGQAFYEQYF,TGTGCCAGCAGCTTAGGACAGGCTTTCTACGAGCAGTACTTC
TRBV6-5,NA,NA,TRBJ1-4,CASTGGAGGEKLFF,TGTGCCAGCACGGGGGGGGCTGGAGGGGAAAAACTGTTTTTT
TRBV4-1,NA,NA,TRBJ2-1,CASSQDRGSDEQFF,TGCGCCAGCAGCCAAGATCGAGGGAGCGATGAGCAGTTCTTC
TRBV30,TRBD2,NA,TRBJ2-7,CAWRTSGSYEQYF,TGTGCCTGGAGGACTAGCGGGAGTTACGAGCAGTACTTC
TRBV6-6,TRBD1,NA,TRBJ1-6,CASRPDRGNSPLHF,TGTGCCAGCAGACCCGACAGGGGAAATTCACCCCTCCACTTT
TRBV29-1,NA,once,TRBJ2-7,CSAKGRGGLSEQYF,TGCAGCGCCAAAGGAAGGGGGGGCCTTAGTGAGCAGTACTTC
TRBV19,NA,NA,TRBJ2-2,CASSVPPGTGELFF,TGTGCCAGTAGTGTGCCCCCGGGTACCGGGGAGCTGTTTTTT
TRBV3-1/TRBV3-2,NA,NA,TRBJ1-4,CASSQAGSANEKLFF,TGTGCCAGCAGCCAAGCGGGAAGTGCTAATGAAAAACTGTTTTTT
TRBV6-5,NA,NA,TRBJ2-6,CASSLTGSGANVLTF,TGTGCCAGCAGCTTGACAGGCTCTGGGGCCAACGTCCTGACTTTC
TRBV27,NA,NA,TRBJ1-6,CASSSGRIDSPLHF,TGTGCCAGCTCCTCTGGGAGGATCGATTCACCCCTCCACTTT
TRBV7-2,TRBD2,NA,TRBJ2-7,CASSSYGASGREYEQYF,TGTGCCAGCAGCTCCTACGGGGCTAGCGGGAGAGAATACGAGCAGTACTTC
TRBV27,TRBD1,few,TRBJ2-5,CASSSQIKPGQQETQYF,TGTGCCAGCAGTTCACAGATTAAACCGGGACAGCAAGAGACCCAGTACTTC
TRBV18,TRBD1,NA,TRBJ1-2,CATSPQTGEAGYTF,TGTGCCACCTCACCCCAGACAGGGGAAGCTGGCTACACCTTC
TRBV24-1,NA,NA,TRBJ2-1,CATSDLEAEQFF,TGTGCCACCAGTGATCTAGAGGCTGAGCAGTTCTTC
TRBV5-5,NA,NA,TRBJ2-1,CASSSAMALSDNEQFF,TGTGCCAGCAGCTCAGCGATGGCGCTGAGCGACAATGAGCAGTTCTTC
TRBV7-9,NA,NA,TRBJ2-2,CASSLATGRGAGELFF,TGTGCCAGCAGCTTAGCGACCGGGAGAGGGGCCGGGGAGCTGTTTTTT
TRBV6-4,TRBD1,few,TRBJ2-3,CASSRTGDSNTQYF,TGTGCCAGCAGTAGGACAGGGGACAGTAATACGCAGTATTTT